Below, 6 T cell receptor beta chains from the same sample are listed, as sequenced in a study of blood T cell repertoires in COVID-19. The table came from immunoSEQ multiplex PCR; TCRdb's copy has only in-frame clones and leaves some out. The sample lists hundreds of thousands of clones; about 89% were seen once. Sequences were obtained from PBMCs or T cells enriched from blood (not recorded which). These receptors originate from a woman in her 40s who had recovered from COVID-19.

The rearrangement joins TRBV30 to TRBJ1-6; the D is unclear. CDR1 is GTSNPN, CDR2 SVGIG, per germline (reference sequence). V gave up 4 bases and J gave up 6 bases, with 10 bases separating them. The CDR3 runs 13 residues. The CDR3 coding sequence is TGTGCCTGGACGACACTCCCTAATTCACCCCTCCACTTT. It specifies CAWTTLPNSPLHF.

This clone appeared a few times. The genes are TRBV6-2 or TRBV6-3 and TRBJ2-7; 7 bases fit TRBD2. Trimming cost V 2 bases and J 6 bases; bases outside gene matches: 16. Germline assignment: CDR1 MNHEY and CDR2 SVGEGT. The CDR3 totals 17 residues. The CDR3 reads CASSYAPTSPRAVEQYF. The DNA for the CDR3 is TGTGCCAGCAGTTACGCCCCGACTAGCCCAAGGGCCGTCGAGCAGTACTTC.

The gene calls are TRBV6-4 and TRBJ1-5; D is undetermined. Germline values: CDR1 MRHNA, CDR2 SNTAGT. Trimming cost V 5 bases and J 4 bases, with 15 bases left between them. The CDR3 totals 15 residues. In nucleotides, the CDR3 is TGTGCCAGCAGTCGTATGGCAGGTCCTAATCAGCCCCAGCATTTT. Amino acid sequence: CASSRMAGPNQPQHF.

The chain couples TRBV18 to TRBJ2-7; 7 bases are a match to TRBD2. The CDR3 extends over 14 amino acids. CDR1 and CDR2 (germline): KGHSH, LQKENI. The junction had 6 bases not matched to a gene; V was cut back by 1 base and J by 6 bases. The CDR3 here is CASSPRGGFFEQYF. CDR3 in DNA: TGTGCCAGCTCACCACGGGGGGGGTTCTTCGAGCAGTACTTC.

V usage is TRBV11-2 and J usage is TRBJ2-7; tentatively, D is TRBD2 (6 bases). The CDR3 length is 14 residues. Germline lookup yields CDR1 SGHAT and CDR2 FQNNGV. Trimming removed 5 bases from V and 4 bases from J, with 15 bases in between. The CDR3 here is CASSPQRGGYEQYF. CDR3 DNA sequence: TGTGCCAGCAGCCCGCAGAGGGGAGGTTACGAGCAGTACTTC.

The gene calls are TRBV30 and TRBJ1-2, with D possibly TRBD1 on 6 matching bases. Germline V gives CDR1 GTSNPN, CDR2 SVGIG (reference sequence). The CDR3 runs 13 residues. The V end lost 4 bases, the J end lost 8 bases, and 17 bases lay between the germline ends. CDR3 loop: CAWTEGRGEGYTF. CDR3 bases: TGTGCCTGGACCGAAGGCAGGGGAGAAGGCTACACCTTC.